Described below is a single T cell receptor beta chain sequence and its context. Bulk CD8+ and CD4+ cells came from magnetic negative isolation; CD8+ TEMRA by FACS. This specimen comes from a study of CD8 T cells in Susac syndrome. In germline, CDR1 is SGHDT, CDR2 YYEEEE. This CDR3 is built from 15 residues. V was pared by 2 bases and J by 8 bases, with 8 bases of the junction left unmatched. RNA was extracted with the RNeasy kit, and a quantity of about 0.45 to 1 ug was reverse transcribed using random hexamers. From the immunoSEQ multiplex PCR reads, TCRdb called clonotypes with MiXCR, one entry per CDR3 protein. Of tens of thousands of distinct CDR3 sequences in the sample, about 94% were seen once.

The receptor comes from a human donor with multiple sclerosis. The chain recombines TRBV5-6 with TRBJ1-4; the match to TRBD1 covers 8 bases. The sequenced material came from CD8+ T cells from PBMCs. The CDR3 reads CASSFQGAEEEKLFF. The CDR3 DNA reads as TGTGCCAGCAGCTTCCAGGGGGCGGAGGAGGAAAAACTGTTTTTT.